Shown below are 23 T cell receptor beta chains from a single sample sequenced in a study of regulatory T cells in long-lasting Graves disease. iRepertoire HTBI primers and Arm-PCR of CDR3 regions built TCR beta libraries. TCRdb processed the multiplex PCR reads anew with MiXCR; each CDR3 protein has one entry. Of hundreds of thousands of distinct CDR3 sequences in the sample, roughly a sixth are singletons; the top ten hold roughly 27%. The time point was: newly diagnosed GD, antithyroid drugs for less than 3 months. Scientists built the TCR library using RNA that was extracted from PBMCs. These data were likewise used in another study, on T cells in Graves' hyperthyroidism and ophthalmopathy.

This sample comprised peripheral blood mononuclear cells (PBMCs), obtained at new diagnosis, from a patient treated with antithyroid drugs. The source is a man between 40 and 49 years old with Graves disease.

This clonotype was found many times. V and J are TRBV30 and TRBJ1-5; D gene unclear. The V end lost 2 bases, the J end lost 4 bases, and 9 bases lay between the germline ends. The CDR3 is 13 amino acids. Germline CDR1 is GTSNPN and CDR2 is SVGIG (reference sequence). CDR3 sequence reads: CAWSQAVNQPQHF. For the CDR3, the DNA is TGTGCCTGGAGTCAGGCAGTTAATCAGCCCCAGCATTTT.

Concerning this clonotype: A much more abundant neighbour one base away suggests this may be a read error. The chain couples TRBV28 to TRBJ2-1; D remains ambiguous. This CDR3 is 12 amino acids long. The ends were cut back, 4 bases at V and 10 bases at J, with 11 bases in the middle. Germline lookup yields CDR1 MDHEN and CDR2 SYDVKM. CDR3 sequence: CASSSSKPEQFF. CDR3 nucleotide sequence: TGTGCCAGCAGTTCAAGTAAGCCCGAGCAGTTCTTC.

V usage is TRBV19 and J usage is TRBJ2-3; possible D gene TRBD1, 5 bases. The ends were cut back, 5 bases at V and 0 bases at J, with 15 bases in the middle. Germline CDR1 is LNHDA and CDR2 is SQIVND (reference sequence). The CDR3 contains 16 residues. In DNA, the CDR3 is TGTGCCAGTAGTGGGAAGGGGCTCGTTAGCACAGATACGCAGTATTTT. It translates to CASSGKGLVSTDTQYF.

In its sample, this clonotype was seen a few times. The chain employs TRBV20-1 and TRBJ1-5, with a weak D call TRBD1 (5 bases). CDR1 is DFQATT and CDR2 is SNEGSKA in the germline V gene (reference sequence). V lost 5 bases and J 3 bases, leaving 11 bases between the germline ends. This CDR3 has 13 amino acids. As DNA, the CDR3 is TGCAGTGCTCTCCGGGGGAACAATCAGCCCCAGCATTTT. Translating it yields CSALRGNNQPQHF.

Regarding this clonotype: A read error may explain this, as a much larger clone is one base away. The CDR3 carries no conserved terminal phenylalanine or tryptophan, so it likely arises from a read error. The rearrangement joins TRBV28 to TRBJ1-1; 7 positions match TRBD1. Germline-derived CDR1 and CDR2 are MDHEN and SYDVKM. CDR3 length: 14 amino acids. The junction had 4 bases not matched to a gene; V was cut back by 6 bases and J by 0 bases. CDR3 loop: CASSLQGLNTEAFL. Written as DNA, the CDR3 is TGTGCCAGCAGCTTACAGGGGCTGAACACTGAAGCTTTCCTT.

V usage is TRBV5-4 and J usage is TRBJ1-1; TRBD1 matches at 8 bases. V lost 4 bases and J lost 0; bases outside the gene matches: 11. CDR3 length equals 17 residues. Per the germline V gene, CDR1 is SGHNT and CDR2 is YYREEE (reference sequence). This CDR3 is CASSTNRGSILNTEAFF. The CDR3 bases are TGTGCCAGCAGCACGAACAGGGGGAGTATATTGAACACTGAAGCTTTCTTT.

In this sample, this clonotype turned up once. It may be a read error: a sequence one base away is much more abundant. The rearrangement links TRBV24-1 to TRBJ2-1; D unresolved. The CDR3 contains 16 residues. CDR1 and CDR2 (germline): KGHDR, SFDVKD. The CDR3 DNA is TGTGCCACCAGTGATTTAGGTTCGGGCTATGGCAATGAGCATTTCTTC. It specifies CATSDLGSGYGNEHFF.

The gene calls are TRBV28 and TRBJ2-5; tentatively, D is TRBD2 (5 bases). The V and J ends lost 6 bases and 9 bases respectively, with 23 bases between them. Germline V gives CDR1 MDHEN, CDR2 SYDVKM. CDR3 length equals 15 residues. The CDR3 reads CASSTGGEGLGAQYF. DNA of the CDR3: TGTGCCAGCAGCACCGGTGGAGAGGGTTTGGGAGCCCAGTACTTC.

This clonotype was observed at least ten times. This rearrangement joins TRBV5-1 to TRBJ1-1, with a weak D call TRBD1 (5 bases). The CDR3 contains 14 residues. Germline V lookup: CDR1 SGHRS, CDR2 YFSETQ. With 4 bases removed from V and 3 bases from J, the gap between germline ends came to 13 bases. CDR3 in DNA: TGCGCCAGCAGCGTGGAAGGGGCGGACACTGAAGCTTTCTTT. Translating gives CASSVEGADTEAFF.

The chain joins TRBV19 to TRBJ2-2; D remains unclear. In germline, CDR1 is LNHDA, CDR2 SQIVND (reference sequence). V lost 7 bases and J lost 0, with 12 bases in between. The CDR3 has 15 residues. The CDR3 DNA follows: TGTGCCAGTAAAAGGGTACCCGCGAACACCGGGGAGCTGTTTTTT. Amino acid sequence: CASKRVPANTGELFF.

This clonotype has at least ten counts. This chain joins TRBV2 and TRBJ2-1, with TRBD2 matching 9 bases. Germline CDR1 is SNHLY and CDR2 is FYNNEI. V lost 4 bases and J lost 0; bases outside the gene matches: 13. This CDR3 comprises 19 residues. The chain's CDR3 is CASSGSLRGGLSSYNEQFF. DNA of the CDR3: TGTGCCAGCAGTGGTAGTTTGCGGGGGGGATTGAGCTCCTACAATGAGCAGTTCTTC.

This clonotype was counted many times. The V call is TRBV5-1, the J call TRBJ2-3; 7 bases agree with TRBD2. The CDR3 is 15 amino acids. Per germline, CDR1 SGHRS and CDR2 YFSETQ. The ends lost 4 bases at V and 3 bases at J; junction bases unmatched: 8. CDR3 region: CASSPRGSGTDTQYF. The CDR3 DNA reads TGCGCCAGCAGCCCTCGCGGTAGCGGGACAGATACGCAGTATTTT. Full variable domain (remainder filled in from reference TRBV5-1 and TRBJ2-3): KAGVTQTPRYLIKTRGQQVTLSCSPISGHRSVSWYQQTPGQGLQFLFEYFSETQRNKGNFPGRFSGRQFSNSRSEMNVSTLELGDSALYLCASSPRGSGTDTQYFGPGTRLTVL.

This clonotype was recorded many times. CDR3 DNA: TGCGCCAGCAGCACCCTTCCGGGTACCTACAATGAGCAGTTCTTC. The encoded protein is CASSTLPGTYNEQFF. This sequence joins TRBV5-1 and TRBJ2-1; unclear D gene. The CDR3 has 15 residues. Trimming took 4 bases from V and 2 from J, leaving 13 bases between them. CDR1 is SGHRS, CDR2 YFSETQ, per germline.

In its sample, this clonotype was seen many times. The gene calls are TRBV5-4 and TRBJ2-1; 8 bases match TRBD1. The CDR3 covers 15 residues. CDR1 and CDR2 (germline): SGHNT, YYREEE (reference sequence). Trimming removed 4 bases from V and 7 bases from J; junction bases left unmatched: 10. The CDR3 coding sequence is TGTGCCAGCAGCCCGACAGGGGTCCGCAGGAATGAGCAGTTCTTC. Its protein product is CASSPTGVRRNEQFF.

This clonotype showed up many times. This chain joins TRBV11-3 and TRBJ2-1, with 7 positions matching TRBD1. The trim removed 6 bases at V and 4 bases at J, leaving 9 bases unmatched. This CDR3 comprises 15 residues. The germline V gene encodes CDR1 SGHNT and CDR2 YENEEA. The CDR3 sequence: CASSRAGTEYNEQFF. Written as DNA, the CDR3 is TGTGCCAGCAGTCGCGCCGGGACAGAGTACAATGAGCAGTTCTTC.

This chain joins TRBV28 and TRBJ2-3; TRBD2 matches 8 bases. The DNA end lines up better with TRBJ2-5; the J call may be wrong. Germline lookup yields CDR1 MDHEN and CDR2 SYDVKM. The CDR3 has 15 amino acids. Written as DNA, the CDR3 is TGTGCCAGCAGTTTCCTCGGGCTAGCGGGAGAGACCCAGTACTTC. It is translated as CASSFLGLAGETQYF.

This clonotype was counted a few times. The chain links TRBV5-1 to TRBJ2-5; TRBD1 matches at 9 bases. J was trimmed by 5 bases and V by 0 bases; bases with no gene match: 8. Per germline, CDR1 SGHRS and CDR2 YFSETQ. This CDR3 spans 16 amino acids. CDR3 DNA: TGCGCCAGCAGCTTGGTCGGCGGGACAGGGAGCGAGACCCAGTACTTC. It specifies CASSLVGGTGSETQYF.

This clonotype showed up just once. This chain uses TRBV6-1 with TRBJ1-1; D may be TRBD1 (5 bases). Looked up from germline, CDR1 is MNHNS and CDR2 is SASEGT. The CDR3 has 16 residues. The V end lost 2 bases, the J end lost 6 bases, and 19 bases lay between the germline ends. The CDR3 bases are TGTGCCAGCAGTGAACCGGGACGGACTCTTTCGGCTGAAGCTTTCTTT. Residues: CASSEPGRTLSAEAFF.

The sample holds a few counts of this clonotype. This is likely an artifact of a read error, given a far larger clone one base away. V is TRBV7-9 and J is TRBJ2-7; D could derive from TRBD1 or TRBD2 (5 bases each). Germline V gives CDR1 SEHNR, CDR2 FQNEAQ (reference sequence). V lost 2 bases, J lost 5 bases, and 13 bases lay in between. This CDR3 has 14 amino acids. This CDR3 is CASSLYVLGDEQYF. CDR3 nucleotide sequence: TGTGCCAGCAGCTTATACGTGTTGGGGGACGAGCAGTACTTC.

To note about this clonotype: A read error may explain this, as a much larger clone is one base away. V is TRBV12-3 or TRBV12-4 and J is TRBJ2-1, with D perhaps matching TRBD1 or TRBD2 (5 bases each). The CDR3 has 13 amino acids. CDR3 region: CASSIGTYNGQFF. In DNA form, the CDR3 reads TGTGCCAGCAGCATCGGGACCTACAATGGGCAGTTCTTC.

This clonotype was counted a few times. The chain uses TRBV28 and TRBJ2-7; 7 bases are a match to TRBD1. The CDR3 length is 13 residues. Germline V CDR1 and CDR2: MDHEN, SYDVKM. V lost 7 bases and J lost 2; bases outside the gene matches: 5. CDR3 loop: CASIYRGPYEQYF. The CDR3 DNA reads as TGTGCCAGCATATACAGGGGTCCCTACGAGCAGTACTTC.

This clonotype was counted only a few times. The chain links TRBV5-4 to TRBJ2-1; D not resolved. The CDR3 contains 13 residues. V lost 3 bases to trimming and J lost 10 bases, with 14 bases between them. Germline values: CDR1 SGHNT, CDR2 YYREEE (reference sequence). The CDR3 DNA reads as TGTGCCAGCAGCTCGGTTGGTACGTGGGAGCAGTTCTTC. It translates to CASSSVGTWEQFF. Drawing the rest from reference TRBV5-4 and TRBJ2-1, the complete variable domain is ETGVTQSPTHLIKTRGQQVTLRCSSQSGHNTVSWYQQALGQGPQFIFQYYREEENGRGNFPPRFSGLQFPNYSSELNVNALELDDSALYLCASSSVGTWEQFFGPGTRLTVL.

This clonotype occurred many times. This chain joins TRBV27 and TRBJ2-5; no clear D gene. Germline V gene lookup returns CDR1 MNHEY and CDR2 SMNVEV (reference sequence). The CDR3 is made up of 12 amino acids. V lost 6 bases and J lost 5, with 10 bases in between. The chain's CDR3 is CASRSFGETQYF. DNA for the CDR3: TGTGCCAGCAGGTCCTTTGGGGAGACCCAGTACTTC.